The rows below give T cell receptor beta chains drawn from one sample of a study of blood T cell repertoires in COVID-19. The method was immunoSEQ multiplex PCR; TCRdb's version includes in-frame clones alone and lacks a portion of them. Here the sample spans nearly 250,000 clones, 70% to 85% being singletons. Source material: peripheral blood. The receptors stem from a woman older than 75 with acute or convalescent COVID-19. The CDR3 runs from the conserved cysteine through the conserved F or W. D genes are given only for firm matches. Clone sizes are given selectively: once, few, many, or a class where the clone is expanded.

>13|-|-|TRBV5-1|TRBJ1-1
TGCGCCAGCAGCTTCCAGGGTGGAACTGAAGCTTTCTTT
CASSFQGGTEAFF
>13|few|-|TRBV30|TRBJ1-1
TGTGCCTGGAGTCGACAGCGGGGCGCTGAAGCTTTCTTT
CAWSRQRGAEAFF
>16|few|TRBD2|TRBV5-4|TRBJ2-7
TGTGCCAGCAGCTTGGTAGCGGGAGGGAGCCCTTACGAGCAGTACTTC
CASSLVAGGSPYEQYF
>12|-|-|TRBV7-9|TRBJ2-3
TGTGCCAGCAGCCCAAACACAGATACGCAGTATTTT
CASSPNTDTQYF
>14|-|TRBD2|TRBV5-1|TRBJ2-5
TGCGCCAGCCGTCTAGCGGGGGGGCAAGAGACCCAGTACTTC
CASRLAGGQETQYF
>13|-|TRBD1|TRBV27|TRBJ2-7
TGTGCCAGCAGTTACGGACAGGTTTACGAGCAGTACTTC
CASSYGQVYEQYF
>16|-|TRBD1|TRBV18|TRBJ2-2
TGTGCCAGCTCACCATCGAGACAGGGACGGACCGGGGAGCTGTTTTTT
CASSPSRQGRTGELFF
>15|few|TRBD1|TRBV7-2|TRBJ1-1
TGTGCCAGCAGCTCCCAGACAGGGGCTTTCACTGAAGCTTTCTTT
CASSSQTGAFTEAFF
>15|-|-|TRBV11-3|TRBJ2-1
TGTGCCAGCAGCAAGGACTGGGACTCGGGCAATGAGCAGTTCTTC
CASSKDWDSGNEQFF
>17|once|TRBD1|TRBV4-2|TRBJ2-4
TGTGCCAGCAGCCAAGAAAGCAGGGGGCTTGTCAAAAACATTCAGTACTTC
CASSQESRGLVKNIQYF
>15|few|TRBD2|TRBV19|TRBJ2-7
TGTGCCAGTAGTCCCCGACTAGCGGATACCTACGAGCAGTACTTC
CASSPRLADTYEQYF
>13|-|TRBD1|TRBV2|TRBJ1-2
TGTGCCAGCAGTGAGTCACAACGGACAGGAAACCGCTTC
CASSESQRTGNRF
>13|-|-|TRBV18|TRBJ2-3
TGTGCCAGCTCACCAGCAGTCACAGATACGCAGTATTTT
CASSPAVTDTQYF
>14|-|-|TRBV7-3|TRBJ1-2
TGTGCCAGCAGCCCAATTCCGGGAGTCGATGGCTACACCTTC
CASSPIPGVDGYTF
>15|-|-|TRBV21-1|TRBJ2-7
TGTGCCAGCAGCATTCGACAGGATTTCTCCTACGAGCAGTACTTC
CASSIRQDFSYEQYF
>15|-|TRBD1|TRBV7-9|TRBJ2-3
TGTGCCAGCAGCTTAGCGAGGGGGCGTACAGATACGCAGTATTTT
CASSLARGRTDTQYF
>15|-|-|TRBV2|TRBJ1-5
TGTGCCAGCAGGGGGGGGGCGCAACCAAATCAGCCCCAGCATTTT
CASRGGAQPNQPQHF
>16|-|-|TRBV18|TRBJ2-3
TGTGCCAGCTCACGTCAGGATTTGGGAGGCACAGATACGCAGTATTTT
CASSRQDLGGTDTQYF
>14|-|-|TRBV19|TRBJ1-1
TGTGCCAGTAGTAAGCTCGGTGCGAACACTGAAGCTTTCTTT
CASSKLGANTEAFF
>15|-|TRBD2|TRBV5-1|TRBJ2-1
TGCGCCAGCAGCGTGACTAGCGGGACCTACAATGAGCAGTTCTTC
CASSVTSGTYNEQFF
>13|-|-|TRBV15|TRBJ1-2
TGTGCCACCAGCAGAGAGGGGCGATATGGCTACACCTTC
CATSREGRYGYTF
>17|-|TRBD2|TRBV7-9|TRBJ2-2
TGTGCCAGCAGCCCCCCAGGCAGCGGGAGGGCCACCGGGGAGCTGTTTTTT
CASSPPGSGRATGELFF
>13|few|TRBD1|TRBV11-1|TRBJ1-2
TGTGCCAGCAGCGGAGGACAGGGAAGGGGCTACACCTTC
CASSGGQGRGYTF
>14|few|-|TRBV4-2|TRBJ1-6
TGTGCCAGCAGCCAAGGGGGACATGGTTCACCCCTCCACTTT
CASSQGGHGSPLHF
>15|-|TRBD1|TRBV7-9|TRBJ2-6
TGTGCCAGCAGCTGGACAGGGGGCGAGGCCAACGTCCTGACTTTC
CASSWTGGEANVLTF
>16|-|TRBD2|TRBV5-1|TRBJ2-3
TGCGCCAGCAGCTTGGCCGTCTCGAGCGGGGGGGATACGCAGTATTTT
CASSLAVSSGGDTQYF
>14|-|-|TRBV6-2/TRBV6-3|TRBJ2-7
TGTGCCAGCAGTAAAAGTCCTCGGGCCTACGAGCAGTACTTC
CASSKSPRAYEQYF
>17|-|TRBD2|TRBV4-1|TRBJ2-7
TGCGCCAGCAGCCAGCTAGCGGGAGCGGGTAAAGGCTACGAGCAGTACTTC
CASSQLAGAGKGYEQYF
>12|-|-|TRBV5-5|TRBJ2-7
TGTGCCAGCAGCGGGACAAACTACGAGCAGTACTTC
CASSGTNYEQYF
>14|once|-|TRBV21-1|TRBJ2-7
TGTGCCAGCAGCCCCCACAGGCGGGGCTACGAGCAGTACTTC
CASSPHRRGYEQYF
>15|-|TRBD1|TRBV6-5|TRBJ1-5
TGTGCCAGCGGAGAAACAGGGGTGAGCAATCAGCCCCAGCATTTT
CASGETGVSNQPQHF
>14|-|-|TRBV5-1|TRBJ2-3
TGCGCCAGCAGCTTCCGGAGCGGGCCAGATACGCAGTATTTT
CASSFRSGPDTQYF
>13|-|-|TRBV9|TRBJ1-2
TGTGCCAGCAGCGTAGGTGAGGGTCCTGGCTACACCTTC
CASSVGEGPGYTF
>15|-|TRBD1|TRBV9|TRBJ1-3
TGTGCCAGCAGCCTGGACAGGTACTCTGGAAACACCATATATTTT
CASSLDRYSGNTIYF
>16|-|-|TRBV5-5|TRBJ1-2
TGTGCCAGCAGCCTCTCGGGGGGCCCCCTGGGGTATGGCTACACCTTC
CASSLSGGPLGYGYTF
>16|few|-|TRBV3-1/TRBV3-2|TRBJ1-6
TGTGCCAGCAGCGATGCCGACGGGGTCGGTAATTCACCCCTCCACTTT
CASSDADGVGNSPLHF
>14|-|TRBD1|TRBV2|TRBJ1-1
TGTGCCAGCAGTCGACAGGGGGCTCTCACTGAAGCTTTCTTT
CASSRQGALTEAFF
>16|-|-|TRBV6-1|TRBJ1-3
TGTGCCAGCAGTGAACCCTGGAGCGGCTCTGGAAACACCATATATTTT
CASSEPWSGSGNTIYF
>14|-|-|TRBV18|TRBJ1-5
TGTGCCAGCTCACCGACAGGTGACAATCAGCCCCAGCATTTT
CASSPTGDNQPQHF
>19|-|TRBD1|TRBV11-2|TRBJ2-5
TGTGCCAGCAGCTCAGACGGACAGGCTTGGGGGACGGGACAAGAGACCCAGTACTTC
CASSSDGQAWGTGQETQYF
>15|-|-|TRBV5-1|TRBJ2-2
TGCGCCAGCAGCTTGGGGCAGGGGAACACCGGGGAGCTGTTTTTT
CASSLGQGNTGELFF
>15|-|TRBD2|TRBV18|TRBJ2-1
TGTGCCAGCTCACCACTGAACCAGCGGGAATTGGAGCAGTTCTTC
CASSPLNQRELEQFF
>15|-|TRBD1|TRBV6-2/TRBV6-3|TRBJ1-3
TGTGCCAGCAGCCCTGACAGGGGCCCTGGAAACACCATATATTTT
CASSPDRGPGNTIYF
>19|-|TRBD1|TRBV6-2/TRBV6-3|TRBJ1-5
TGTGCCAGCAGTCCCCGTCGGGACAGGGCTGTCAATAGCAATCAGCCCCAGCATTTT
CASSPRRDRAVNSNQPQHF
>22|-|TRBD2|TRBV5-3|TRBJ2-1
TGTGCCAGAAGCTCAGGGACTAGCGGGCCTTCTGGAGTGTACGGCCCCTACAATGAGCAGTTCTTC
CARSSGTSGPSGVYGPYNEQFF
>17|-|-|TRBV11-3|TRBJ2-2
TGTGCCAGCAGCTTAGGTTATGACAGTAGGGACACCGGGGAGCTGTTTTTT
CASSLGYDSRDTGELFF
>15|-|TRBD1|TRBV11-2|TRBJ1-1
TGTGCCAGCAGCTTTCGCGGGACAGGGGACACTGAAGCTTTCTTT
CASSFRGTGDTEAFF
>18|-|TRBD1|TRBV11-2|TRBJ1-6
TGTGCCAGCAGCCTTAAACTCCCGGGGGGACAGGGGGCTACACCCCTCCACTTT
CASSLKLPGGQGATPLHF
>16|-|TRBD2|TRBV5-1|TRBJ2-3
TGCGCCAGCAGCTTGGTCACTAGCGGGGGGGCTAATACGCAGTATTTT
CASSLVTSGGANTQYF
>16|-|-|TRBV6-5|TRBJ1-5
TGTGCCAGCAGTTACTCACATCAGGGATCCCATCAGCCCCAGCATTTT
CASSYSHQGSHQPQHF
>16|-|TRBD1|TRBV4-3|TRBJ1-2
TGCGCCAGCAGCCAAGAATTCCGGGACAGGGCACGTGGCTACACCTTC
CASSQEFRDRARGYTF
>16|-|-|TRBV5-5|TRBJ1-5
TGTGCCAGCAGCTCGCTGGCGACAGTAAGCAATCAGCCCCAGCATTTT
CASSSLATVSNQPQHF